This T cell receptor beta chain is from a study of CD8 T cells in ankylosing spondylitis. Study findings and constraints: Seemingly characteristic of ankylosing spondylitis blood was a TCR beta motif consisting of roughly 8 highly homologous variants. Reported data indicate significant enrichment of disease-linked clones within matched ankylosing spondylitis synovial fluid.

This clonotype has at least ten counts. The antigen remains undetermined. Trimming removed 0 bases from V and 5 bases from J, with 10 bases in between. Germline V gene sequence: CDR1 SEHNR, CDR2 FQNEAQ (reference sequence). This CDR3 is 14 amino acids long. One entry per CDR3 protein results from TCRdb running MiXCR on the 5' RACE reads. The table records 500,000 to 650,000 distinct CDR3 sequences, over 4% of them present only once. V is TRBV7-9 and J is TRBJ1-1, with TRBD1 as a possible D gene (5 bases). The origin of this receptor is a male donor with ankylosing spondylitis. The sample was blood, either unsorted or a sorted T cell fraction (not recorded which). CDR3 region: CASSLAQGTTEAFF. The CDR3 DNA sequence: TGTGCCAGCAGCTTAGCGCAGGGTACGACTGAAGCTTTCTTT.